This T cell receptor beta chain was sequenced in a study of human T cells and chemical hapten exposure. Study summary: Per-sample TCR yield variability stemmed mainly from small pooled library volume differences. General study findings and limits: Those TCRs sitting above 1 in 1000 frequency stayed the same with DPC sensitization.

Single cDNA molecules in the library carried unique molecular identifiers attached during preparation. TCRdb used MiXCR to reprocess the RACE reads, holding one entry per CDR3 protein. The table shows tens of thousands of distinct CDR3 sequences, with about 3.7% occurring only once. As to time point: healthy volunteer bleed at 6 weeks. Extraction of total RNA was performed on unfractionated whole blood. The CDR3 covers 14 residues. Trimming took off 7 bases at V and 2 bases at J, with 13 bases between the two ends. The germline CDR1 and CDR2 sequences are MNHNY and SVGAGI (reference sequence). This clonotype was found many times. Its target is unknown.

This rearrangement joins TRBV6-6 to TRBJ2-3; perhaps TRBD2 as D (5 bases). This TCR was recovered from a human donor in good health. Some clones in this sample may be carry-over from other donors' samples. The sample consisted of whole blood. The CDR3 DNA follows: TGTGCCAGCAATCCCGGGCGGGCCACAGATACGCAGTATTTT. This gives the protein CASNPGRATDTQYF.